The subject of this entry is one TCR beta chain. Original handling: Estimates of nucleated cell counts were drawn from the amplification of reference gene primers. Some clones are missing from TCRdb's copy, which holds only in-frame ones; the method was immunoSEQ multiplex PCR. Clone size and the V and J calls come from that table; the DNA yielded D and trimming. The table has roughly 95,000 clones, roughly 82% seen once; the top ten hold more than 5.5%. This sample was included in a study of blood T cell repertoires in COVID-19. Across the study: Both acute and convalescent COVID-19 samples were obtained from the United States, Italy and Spain.

Deletions cut 5 bases from V and 6 bases from J, with 16 bases between. The CDR3 runs 14 residues. Germline V gives CDR1 MNHEY, CDR2 SMNVEV (reference sequence). V gene TRBV27 combines with J gene TRBJ1-1; D possibly corresponds to TRBD1 (6 bases). This TCR derives from a man aged 45-65 years with active or convalescent COVID-19. The sample taken for sequencing was peripheral blood. The CDR3 DNA follows: TGTGCCAGCAGTCCACGACAGGCCCGCCCTGAAGCTTTCTTT. It yields the protein CASSPRQARPEAFF.